These 25 T cell receptor beta chains originate from one sample sequenced in a study of blood T cells in healthy people across ages. Combining a sample-barcoded 5' primer with a J-beta primer mix, a second PCR ran for about 6 to 11 cycles. TCRdb re-analysed the 5' RACE reads in MiXCR, keeping a single row per CDR3 protein. Of about 580,000 distinct CDR3 sequences in the sample, 45% to 55% were seen once. The sequencing sample was made of blood. The receptor source for this set is a man older than 75 in good health.

In this sample, this clonotype turned up a few times. This chain links TRBV9 with TRBJ2-3; a possible D gene is TRBD1 (5 bases). CDR3 size: 15 residues. In germline, CDR1 is SGDLS, CDR2 YYNGEE. Between the trimmed V and J ends, which lost 3 bases and 3 bases, there was a span of 14 bases. This chain's CDR3 is CASSAQGWVTDTQYF. As DNA, the CDR3 is TGTGCCAGCAGCGCGCAGGGTTGGGTGACAGATACGCAGTATTTT.

The chain employs TRBV25-1 and TRBJ2-1; 8 bases align to TRBD2. Germline lookup yields CDR1 MGHDK and CDR2 SYGVNS. This CDR3 has 20 amino acids. V shed 6 bases, J shed 0 bases, and the junction held 19 bases outside the gene matches. In DNA, the CDR3 is TGTGCCAGCAGCCCCCGACTAGCGCGAAACCCTGGGAGCTCCTACAATGAGCAGTTCTTC. It yields the protein CASSPRLARNPGSSYNEQFF.

The rearrangement uses TRBV12-3 or TRBV12-4 and TRBJ2-2; no clear D gene. This CDR3 region has 12 residues. V lost 7 bases, J lost 8 bases, and 11 bases lay in between. CDR3 in DNA: TGTGCCAGCACGGATTATCGTGGGGAGCTGTTTTTT. Translated, it gives CASTDYRGELFF.

Only a few counts were recorded for this clonotype. This chain joins TRBV4-3 and TRBJ2-1; perhaps TRBD1 as D (6 bases). Trimming left V 4 bases short and J 0 bases short, with 10 bases between. This CDR3 comprises 15 residues. Germline V lookup: CDR1 LGHNA, CDR2 YSLEER. This chain's CDR3 is CASSRTGYSYNEQFF. The DNA of the CDR3 is TGCGCCAGCAGCCGTACAGGGTACTCCTACAATGAGCAGTTCTTC.

A note on this clonotype: Possible read error: a much larger clone is one base away. This chain connects TRBV6-6 to TRBJ2-1, with a possible D match to TRBD1 (5 bases). This CDR3 has 15 amino acids. Germline V gene data show CDR1 as MNHNY and CDR2 as SVGAGI (reference sequence). V gave up 4 bases and J gave up 13 bases, with 23 bases separating them. The CDR3: CASSFRAALQETQFF. The CDR3 DNA sequence: TGTGCCAGCAGTTTCAGGGCAGCCCTCCAAGAGACCCAGTTCTTC.

This clonotype was recorded at least ten times. The chain combines TRBV29-1 with TRBJ1-1, with no clear D. The CDR3 consists of 10 residues. Trimming removed 3 bases at V and 11 bases at J, with 10 bases between. Germline values: CDR1 SQVTM, CDR2 ANQGSEA. CDR3 nucleotide sequence: TGCAGCGTTGATTTGACCGCCGCTTTCTTT. Protein: CSVDLTAAFF.

The sample holds one count of this clonotype. The chain has TRBV6-2 or TRBV6-3 and TRBJ2-5; D is possibly TRBD1 (5 bases). Trimming removed 5 bases at V and 11 bases at J, with 21 bases between. The germline gives CDR1 MNHEY, CDR2 SVGEGT. The length of the CDR3 is 14 residues. For the CDR3, the DNA is TGTGCCAGCAGTACAACACCGACAGAGAATGAGCAGTACTTC. It encodes CASSTTPTENEQYF.

This clonotype was counted at least ten times. This chain joins TRBV6-5 and TRBJ2-7; D uncertain. This CDR3 is built from 14 residues. Trimming took 0 bases from V and 2 from J, leaving 8 bases between them. Germline values: CDR1 MNHEY, CDR2 SVGAGI. CDR3 protein: CASSYSGFAYEQYF. CDR3 in DNA: TGTGCCAGCAGTTACTCAGGGTTTGCCTACGAGCAGTACTTC.

The chain carries TRBV20-1 and TRBJ2-5; tentative D call: TRBD2 (6 bases). The DNA end favors TRBJ2-7, so the J call may be wrong. Looked up from germline, CDR1 is DFQATT and CDR2 is SNEGSKA (reference sequence). There are 13 residues in the CDR3. Here the CDR3 reads CSAAGTHFYEQYF. The CDR3 nucleotides read TGCAGTGCCGCCGGGACTCACTTCTACGAGCAGTACTTC.

This clonotype was recorded a few times. The J gene is TRBJ2-1, the V gene TRBV20-1; TRBD2 matches at 14 bases. J gave up 8 bases and V 3 bases, and 6 bases lay outside the gene matches. The CDR3 loop spans 15 amino acids. Per germline, CDR1 DFQATT and CDR2 SNEGSKA (reference sequence). The chain's CDR3 is CSARGTSGSQYEQFF. CDR3 DNA sequence: TGCAGTGCTAGGGGGACTAGCGGGAGTCAATATGAGCAGTTCTTC.

This clonotype has a count of ten or more. CDR3 sequence (DNA): TGTGCCAGCAGAAGGGAGGGCACAGATACGCAGTATTTT. It yields the protein CASRREGTDTQYF. This rearrangement joins TRBV6-6 to TRBJ2-3, with D maybe TRBD2 (6 bases). CDR1 is MNHNY, CDR2 SVGAGI, per germline (reference sequence). V dropped 6 bases and J dropped 1 base, with 8 bases sitting between them. This CDR3 is 13 amino acids long.

In regard to this clonotype: A read error may produce the germline difference seen at one junction end. J is TRBJ1-2 and V is TRBV12-3 or TRBV12-4; D unresolved. CDR3 size: 13 residues. The CDR3 region has the DNA TGTGCCAGCAGTTGGATGGCTAACTATGGCCACACCTTC. Translation: CASSWMANYGHTF.

The chain is built from TRBV6-5 and TRBJ1-6, with 7 bases identical to TRBD1. The CDR3 consists of 15 residues. Trimming took 0 bases from V and 7 from J; bases not matched to a gene: 3. The germline gives CDR1 MNHEY, CDR2 SVGAGI. DNA of the CDR3: TGTGCCAGCAGTTACTCGACAGGGAGGAATTCACCCCTCCACTTT. Its protein is CASSYSTGRNSPLHF.

V usage is TRBV6-6 and J usage is TRBJ2-7; D perhaps matches TRBD1 (6 bases). From germline, CDR1 is MNHNY and CDR2 SVGAGI (reference sequence). The germline V and J ends were trimmed by 5 bases and 12 bases, with 17 bases remaining between them. This CDR3 has 12 amino acids. This CDR3 reads CASSQTGSAGYF. The CDR3 DNA reads as TGTGCCAGCAGTCAAACAGGGAGTGCCGGGTACTTC.

The chain is built from TRBV12-3 or TRBV12-4 and TRBJ1-5; D possibly matches TRBD1 or TRBD2 (8 bases each). The end of the DNA is better explained by TRBJ2-3, so the J call may be wrong. The CDR3 has 17 residues. Here the CDR3 reads CASRLQGAGGGNQPQYF. In nucleotides, the CDR3 is TGTGCCAGCAGACTGCAGGGGGCGGGGGGCGGCAATCAGCCCCAGTATTTT.

The chain uses TRBV7-2 and TRBJ2-4, with D maybe TRBD1 (6 bases). This CDR3 comprises 15 residues. The V and J ends lost 2 bases and 13 bases respectively, with 21 bases between them. Germline lookup yields CDR1 SGHTA and CDR2 FQGNSA. CDR3 sequence (DNA): TGTGCCAGCAGCTTAATGGTTCAGGGGACGAGTGAGCAGTACTTC. This gives the protein CASSLMVQGTSEQYF.

Note on this clonotype: Compared with germline, one end of the junction differs, possibly owing to a read error. The chain carries TRBV12-3 or TRBV12-4 and TRBJ1-3, with a tentative D call TRBD1 (5 bases). The CDR3 is made up of 13 amino acids. The DNA of the CDR3 is TGTGCCGGCAGACCAGACAGACCTAACACCATATATTTT. It codes for CAGRPDRPNTIYF.

The V and J genes are TRBV6-1 and TRBJ2-1, with D perhaps matching TRBD1 (7 bases). Deletions cut 4 bases from V and 5 bases from J, with 21 bases between. Germline values: CDR1 MNHNS, CDR2 SASEGT. The CDR3 is made up of 17 amino acids. The CDR3, as DNA: TGTGCCAGCAGTGCAGCAGGAGGAGGGACAGCTAACAATGAGCAGTTCTTC. This translates into CASSAAGGGTANNEQFF.

The chain combines TRBV5-1 with TRBJ1-2; D remains unclear. Trimming took 4 bases from V and 3 from J, leaving 13 bases between them. The CDR3 totals 14 residues. The V gene's germline CDR1 is SGHRS and CDR2 YFSETQ. CDR3 amino acids: CASSLRTADYGYTF. In DNA, the CDR3 is TGCGCCAGCAGCCTAAGGACGGCTGACTATGGCTACACCTTC.

The chain links TRBV6-5 to TRBJ2-3; 16 bases line up with TRBD2. This CDR3 contains 19 residues. J gave up 2 bases and V 4 bases, and 9 bases lay outside the gene matches. In germline, CDR1 is MNHEY, CDR2 SVGAGI. CDR3 coding DNA: TGTGCCAGCAGTTTGGGACTAGCGGGAGGGCCGAGGGTCACAGATACGCAGTATTTT. The encoded protein is CASSLGLAGGPRVTDTQYF.

The rearrangement joins TRBV29-1 to TRBJ2-5, with a possible D match to TRBD2 (5 bases). TRBJ2-7 matches the DNA end more closely, so the J call is doubtful. This CDR3 has 14 residues. CDR1 is SQVTM and CDR2 is ANQGSEA in the germline V gene. The chain's CDR3 is CSVASPRGNYEQYF. Here the CDR3 DNA reads TGCAGCGTCGCCTCCCCCCGGGGTAACTACGAGCAGTACTTC.

This sequence joins TRBV7-3 and TRBJ2-1; 12 bases match TRBD2. Trimming took 5 bases from V and 6 from J; bases not matched to a gene: 8. Germline lookup yields CDR1 SGHTA and CDR2 FQGTGA. The CDR3 consists of 16 residues. In DNA, the CDR3 is TGTGCCAGCAGCCAACTAGCGGGAGGCGGGGGCAATGAGCAGTTCTTC. It translates to CASSQLAGGGGNEQFF.

DNA for the CDR3: TGCAGCGTTCTACTGGGGGACCGTAATGAAAAACTGTTTTTT. It encodes CSVLLGDRNEKLFF. The J gene is TRBJ1-4, the V gene TRBV29-1; the D gene is possibly TRBD1 (5 bases). The germline V and J ends were trimmed by 5 bases and 4 bases, with 14 bases remaining between them. The germline CDR1 and CDR2 sequences are SQVTM and ANQGSEA. This CDR3 has 14 residues.

The genes are TRBV30 and TRBJ2-7; D may be TRBD2 (6 bases). Germline values: CDR1 GTSNPN, CDR2 SVGIG (reference sequence). The CDR3 covers 13 residues. Trimming shortened V by 2 bases and J by 6 bases, and 14 bases separated the two germline ends. The CDR3 region is CAWSRGKDGEQYF. The CDR3 bases are TGTGCCTGGAGTCGGGGGAAGGACGGCGAGCAGTACTTC.

This clonotype was seen repeatedly, ten times or more. The J gene is TRBJ2-3, the V gene TRBV7-9; either TRBD1 or TRBD2 may fit D (5 bases each). CDR3 length: 16 residues. Trimming cost V 6 bases and J 5 bases, with 21 bases left between them. The germline CDR1 and CDR2 sequences are SEHNR and FQNEAQ (reference sequence). CDR3 residues: CASRRIGAAVLDTQYF. The CDR3 DNA sequence: TGTGCCAGCAGACGAATCGGGGCGGCGGTATTAGATACGCAGTATTTT.